This note documents a single T cell receptor (beta chain) sequence. The CDR3 contains 13 residues. CDR1 and CDR2 (germline): SNHLY, FYNNEI. Trimming pared 6 bases from V and 8 bases from J, leaving 13 bases between. The repertoire was sequenced with immunoSEQ multiplex PCR; TCRdb's copy has only in-frame clones and lacks some. Of about 60,000 clones in the sample, around 87% were seen once. This sample is part of a study of technical replicates of blood from several donors. The chain is built from TRBV2 and TRBJ1-4; tentative D call: TRBD1 (5 bases). Sequencing input: PBMCs. The source is a human donor in good health. Some clones in this sample may be carry-over from other donors' samples. The CDR3 coding sequence is TGTGCCAGCAGCGGGACGGGGGTCGAAAAACTGTTTTTT. Amino acids: CASSGTGVEKLFF.